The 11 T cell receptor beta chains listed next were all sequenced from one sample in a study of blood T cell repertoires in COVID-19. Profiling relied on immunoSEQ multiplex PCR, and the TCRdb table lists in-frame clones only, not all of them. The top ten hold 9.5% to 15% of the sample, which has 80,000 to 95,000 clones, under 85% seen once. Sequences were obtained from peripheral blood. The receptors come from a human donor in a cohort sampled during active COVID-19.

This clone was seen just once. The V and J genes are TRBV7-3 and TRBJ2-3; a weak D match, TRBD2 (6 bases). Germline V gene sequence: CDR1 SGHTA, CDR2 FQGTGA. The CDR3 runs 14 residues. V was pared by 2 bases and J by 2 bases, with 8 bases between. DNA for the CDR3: TGTGCCAGCAGCTTAGGACTACCCACAGATACGCAGTATTTT. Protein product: CASSLGLPTDTQYF. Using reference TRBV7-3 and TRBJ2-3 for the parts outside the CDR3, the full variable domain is GAGVSQTPSNKVTEKGKYVELRCDPISGHTALYWYRQSLGQGPEFLIYFQGTGAADDSGLPNDRFFAVRPEGSVSTLKIQRTERGDSAVYLCASSLGLPTDTQYFGPGTRLTVL.

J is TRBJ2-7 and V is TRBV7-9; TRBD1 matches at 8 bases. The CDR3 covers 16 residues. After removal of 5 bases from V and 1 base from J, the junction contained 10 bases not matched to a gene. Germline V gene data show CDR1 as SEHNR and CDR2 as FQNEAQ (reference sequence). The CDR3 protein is CASSGVDRGGSYEQYF. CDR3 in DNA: TGTGCCAGCAGCGGAGTCGACAGGGGCGGATCCTACGAGCAGTACTTC.

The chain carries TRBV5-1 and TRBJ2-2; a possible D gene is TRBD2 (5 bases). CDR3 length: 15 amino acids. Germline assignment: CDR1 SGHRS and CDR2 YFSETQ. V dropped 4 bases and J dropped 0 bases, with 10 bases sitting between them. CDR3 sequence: CASSRDSTNTGELFF. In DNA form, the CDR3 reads TGCGCCAGCAGCCGGGATTCGACGAACACCGGGGAGCTGTTTTTT.

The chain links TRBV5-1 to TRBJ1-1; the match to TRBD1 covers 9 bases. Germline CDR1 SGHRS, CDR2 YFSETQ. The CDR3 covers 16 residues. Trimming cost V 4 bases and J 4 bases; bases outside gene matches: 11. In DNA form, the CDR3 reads TGCGCCAGCAGCCCGACCGCGGGACAGGGAGTCACTGAAGCTTTCTTT. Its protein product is CASSPTAGQGVTEAFF. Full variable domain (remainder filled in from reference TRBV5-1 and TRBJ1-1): KAGVTQTPRYLIKTRGQQVTLSCSPISGHRSVSWYQQTPGQGLQFLFEYFSETQRNKGNFPGRFSGRQFSNSRSEMNVSTLELGDSALYLCASSPTAGQGVTEAFFGQGTRLTVV.

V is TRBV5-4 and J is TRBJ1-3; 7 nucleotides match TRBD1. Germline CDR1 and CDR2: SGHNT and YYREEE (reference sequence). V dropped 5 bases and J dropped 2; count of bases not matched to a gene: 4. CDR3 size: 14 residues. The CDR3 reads CASSLTGTGNTIYF. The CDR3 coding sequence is TGTGCCAGCAGTTTGACAGGGACTGGAAACACCATATATTTT.

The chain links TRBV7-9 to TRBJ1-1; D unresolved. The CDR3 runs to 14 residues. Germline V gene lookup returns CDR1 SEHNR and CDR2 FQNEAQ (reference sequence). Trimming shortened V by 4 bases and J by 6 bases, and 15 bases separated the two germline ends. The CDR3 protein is CASSSRTRGAEAFF. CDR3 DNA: TGTGCCAGCAGCTCCCGAACCCGCGGCGCTGAAGCTTTCTTT.

The CDR3 reads CASRTLNQPQHF. In nucleotides, the CDR3 is TGTGCCAGCAGGACATTAAATCAGCCCCAGCATTTT. The chain carries TRBV6-5 and TRBJ1-5; D not certain. Germline CDR1 MNHEY, CDR2 SVGAGI. V was shortened by 6 bases and J by 4 bases, with 7 bases between the two germline ends. This CDR3 is 12 amino acids long.

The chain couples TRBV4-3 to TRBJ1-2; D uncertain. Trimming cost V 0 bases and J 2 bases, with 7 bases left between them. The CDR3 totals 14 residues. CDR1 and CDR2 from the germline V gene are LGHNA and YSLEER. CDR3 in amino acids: CASSQENRNYGYTF. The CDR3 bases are TGCGCCAGCAGCCAAGAAAACAGAAACTATGGCTACACCTTC.

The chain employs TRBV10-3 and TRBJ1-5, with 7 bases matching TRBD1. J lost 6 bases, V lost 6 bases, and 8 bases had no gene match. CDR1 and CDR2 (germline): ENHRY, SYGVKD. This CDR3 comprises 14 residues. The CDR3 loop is CAIRDREGSQPQHF. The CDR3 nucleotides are TGTGCCATCAGAGACAGGGAAGGTAGTCAGCCCCAGCATTTT.

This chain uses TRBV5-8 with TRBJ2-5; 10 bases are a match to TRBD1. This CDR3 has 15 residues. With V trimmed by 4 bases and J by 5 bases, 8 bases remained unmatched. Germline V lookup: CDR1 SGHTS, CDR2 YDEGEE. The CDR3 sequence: CASSTGQGDAETQYF. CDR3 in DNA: TGTGCCAGCAGCACCGGACAGGGGGACGCGGAGACCCAGTACTTC.

CDR3 in amino acids: CASSFGTGSYEQYF. DNA of the CDR3: TGTGCCAGCAGCTTCGGGACAGGGAGCTACGAGCAGTACTTC. The rearrangement uses TRBV5-4 and TRBJ2-7; 9 bases are a match to TRBD1. V dropped 2 bases and J dropped 3; count of bases not matched to a gene: 3. CDR1 and CDR2 (germline): SGHNT, YYREEE (reference sequence). The CDR3 runs 14 residues.